The clone carrying this T cell receptor (beta chain) was observed many times. Its antigen is undetermined. TCR beta CDR3 sequences were amplified from RNA transcripts. An initial round of RT-PCR targeting the TCR CDR3 relied on the HTBI primer set. TCRdb processed the multiplex PCR reads anew with MiXCR; each CDR3 protein has one entry. The sample comprises about 570,000 distinct CDR3 sequences, 11% to 15% of which are singletons, and approximately 15% rests with the top ten. This specimen comes from a study of T cells in Graves' hyperthyroidism and ophthalmopathy. Study conclusions and caveats: Blood also contained most expanded thyroid clonotypes above 0.001.

Looked up from germline, CDR1 is SGHVS and CDR2 is FNYEAQ. After removal of 5 bases from V and 2 bases from J, the junction contained 6 bases not matched to a gene. This CDR3 contains 15 residues. The TCR sequence derives from a woman in her forties with Graves' hyperthyroidism. The sequenced material came from blood. The V gene is TRBV7-6, the J gene TRBJ2-1; 7 bases are shared with TRBD1. The CDR3 DNA is TGTGCCAGCAGCGTACAGGGGTTAACCTACAATGAGCAGTTCTTC. The encoded protein is CASSVQGLTYNEQFF.